This TCR beta chain was profiled in a study of early T cells in non-severe SARS-CoV-2 infection. Per the germline V gene, CDR1 is SGHVS and CDR2 is FQNEAQ. CDR3 length equals 13 residues. Trimming cost V 1 base and J 7 bases, with 8 bases left between them. This clonotype was counted at least ten times. Separate cDNA molecules each had unique molecular identifiers attached to them. From the 5' RACE reads, TCRdb called clonotypes with MiXCR, one entry per CDR3 protein. The sample includes tens of thousands of distinct CDR3 sequences, roughly 12% of them seen just once. Sequencing used whole blood. The chain is built from TRBV7-8 and TRBJ1-3; D call uncertain. This TCR derives from an adult who was a healthcare worker with PCR-confirmed SARS-CoV-2 infection or an uninfected control (not recorded which). The CDR3 reads CASSLDAANTIYF. CDR3 nucleotides: TGTGCCAGCAGCTTAGATGCGGCGAACACCATATATTTT.